The 26 T cell receptor beta chains listed next were all sequenced from one sample in a study of shared clonotypes between healthy human individuals. This table comes from immunoSEQ multiplex PCR, and its TCRdb copy is limited to in-frame clones, with some not included. The table shows nearly 1 million clones, with approximately 80% occurring only once. Sequencing input: memory CD4+ T cells sorted from blood. Described subset: CD45RA-negative fraction. Receptors were obtained from a man aged 18-30 years in good health.

This rearrangement joins TRBV7-2 to TRBJ2-3, with D maybe TRBD1 (6 bases). CDR3 length equals 16 residues. Trimming cost V 2 bases and J 4 bases, with 16 bases left between them. Germline-derived CDR1 and CDR2 are SGHTA and FQGNSA. DNA of the CDR3: TGTGCCAGCAGCTTATCTGGAGACAAGGGGGCAGATACGCAGTATTTT. Translated: CASSLSGDKGADTQYF.

This chain connects TRBV5-1 to TRBJ2-3; TRBD1 might be the D (5 bases). The germline CDR1 and CDR2 sequences are SGHRS and YFSETQ. The CDR3 covers 16 residues. Trimming stripped 5 bases from V and 2 bases from J, with 18 bases between. The CDR3 loop is CASSSTGRRPTDTQYF. The CDR3 region has the DNA TGCGCCAGCAGTTCTACAGGTCGAAGGCCCACAGATACGCAGTATTTT.

The chain combines TRBV10-3 with TRBJ2-1; D assignment may be TRBD1 or TRBD2 (6 bases each). The CDR3 is made up of 14 amino acids. V dropped 8 bases and J dropped 6 bases, with 17 bases sitting between them. From germline, CDR1 is ENHRY and CDR2 SYGVKD. CDR3: CAIRGRTFANEQFF. For the CDR3, the DNA is TGTGCCATCCGGGGGCGGACTTTCGCCAATGAGCAGTTCTTC.

This chain uses TRBV18 with TRBJ1-1; 8 nucleotides align to TRBD1. The CDR3 extends over 15 amino acids. The ends lost 5 bases at V and 1 base at J; junction bases unmatched: 6. Germline V gene lookup returns CDR1 KGHSH and CDR2 LQKENI. This CDR3 is CASSDTGTGNTEAFF. Here the CDR3 DNA reads TGTGCCAGCTCAGATACCGGGACAGGGAACACTGAAGCTTTCTTT.

The V and J genes are TRBV2 and TRBJ2-5; 11 nucleotides line up with TRBD2. CDR3 size: 16 residues. V shed 2 bases, J shed 2 bases, and the junction held 4 bases outside the gene matches. The V gene's germline CDR1 is SNHLY and CDR2 FYNNEI. CDR3 loop: CASSESRLAGQETQYF. In DNA, the CDR3 is TGTGCCAGCAGTGAAAGTCGACTAGCGGGGCAAGAGACCCAGTACTTC.

About this clone itself: Within the sample, other DNA sequences also encode this same CDR3. The chain recombines TRBV7-6 with TRBJ2-2, with 10 bases matching TRBD1. CDR3 length equals 15 residues. V lost 5 bases and J lost 4; bases outside the gene matches: 4. The germline CDR1 and CDR2 sequences are SGHVS and FNYEAQ. CDR3: CASSPGQGGTGELFF. The DNA of the CDR3 is TGTGCCAGCAGCCCCGGACAGGGGGGCACCGGGGAGCTGTTTTTT.

The rearrangement joins TRBV28 to TRBJ1-6; unclear D gene. The germline gives CDR1 MDHEN, CDR2 SYDVKM. This CDR3 has 15 residues. V was trimmed by 7 bases and J by 6 bases, leaving 16 bases between them. The CDR3 region has the DNA TGTGCCAGCACTCCTAGGGTGGGTGGTAATTCACCCCTCCACTTT. This sequence encodes CASTPRVGGNSPLHF.

The CDR3 coding sequence is TGTGCCAGCAGCCCAGTCTCCTTTTCTGGAAACACCATATATTTT. It yields the protein CASSPVSFSGNTIYF. The chain carries TRBV6-5 and TRBJ1-3, with no clear D. CDR3 length equals 15 residues. Per the germline V gene, CDR1 is MNHEY and CDR2 is SVGAGI. V gave up 6 bases and J gave up 1 base, with 13 bases separating them.

This clone was observed a single time. This rearrangement joins TRBV13 to TRBJ2-3; D unresolved. Trimming shortened V by 5 bases and J by 2 bases, and 14 bases separated the two germline ends. The CDR3 totals 15 residues. Germline V lookup: CDR1 PRHDT, CDR2 FYEKMQ (reference sequence). In DNA form, the CDR3 reads TGTGCCAGCAGCCCCTCCCGGCGGCTCACAGATACGCAGTATTTT. Residues: CASSPSRRLTDTQYF.

This clone was recorded many times. Additional DNA sequences in this sample encode the identical CDR3. The chain uses TRBV7-2 and TRBJ2-5; D remains unclear. V lost 5 bases, J lost 5 bases, and 9 bases lay in between. The CDR3 is made up of 12 amino acids. The germline V gene has CDR1 SGHTA and CDR2 FQGNSA. CDR3 protein: CASSLGRETQYF. The CDR3 bases are TGTGCCAGCAGCCTAGGCAGGGAGACCCAGTACTTC.

The chain carries TRBV30 and TRBJ2-3; 8 positions match TRBD2. The germline CDR1 and CDR2 sequences are GTSNPN and SVGIG (reference sequence). The CDR3 contains 15 residues. The trim removed 3 bases at V and 0 bases at J, leaving 5 bases unmatched. CDR3 coding DNA: TGTGCCTGGAGCCGACTAGCGCGTAGCACAGATACGCAGTATTTT. This sequence encodes CAWSRLARSTDTQYF.

The chain links TRBV9 to TRBJ2-4; TRBD2 agrees at 8 bases. With V trimmed by 4 bases and J by 5 bases, 14 bases remained unmatched. This CDR3 is 17 amino acids long. Germline V gene lookup returns CDR1 SGDLS and CDR2 YYNGEE. The CDR3 loop is CASSSRLATAGQNIQYF. The CDR3 nucleotides read TGTGCCAGCAGCTCGAGACTAGCGACCGCCGGCCAAAACATTCAGTACTTC.

The chain employs TRBV27 and TRBJ2-7; TRBD2 aligns across 7 bases. The CDR3 runs 14 residues. Germline CDR1 reads MNHEY; CDR2 reads SMNVEV (reference sequence). The V gene end was trimmed by 5 bases and the J gene end by 2 bases; junction bases not matched to a gene: 6. DNA for the CDR3: TGTGCCAGCAGTAAGGGACTAACTCCCTACGAGCAGTACTTC. This translates into CASSKGLTPYEQYF.

This clone occurred once. J is TRBJ2-2 and V is TRBV5-4, with 14 bases aligning to TRBD2. Trimming removed 4 bases from V and 0 bases from J; junction bases left unmatched: 8. CDR1 is SGHNT, CDR2 YYREEE, per germline (reference sequence). The length of the CDR3 is 19 residues. In nucleotides, the CDR3 is TGTGCCAGCAGCCGCCCGGGACTAGCGGGAGATGCGAACACCGGGGAGCTGTTTTTT. It codes for CASSRPGLAGDANTGELFF.

This clone was detected only once. The rearrangement joins TRBV18 to TRBJ2-7; no definite D call. The length of the CDR3 is 12 residues. Between the trimmed V and J ends, which lost 6 bases and 0 bases, there was a span of 6 bases. Germline V gives CDR1 KGHSH, CDR2 LQKENI. The CDR3 DNA reads TGTGCCAGCTCGGCTAGCTCCTACGAGCAGTACTTC. Translating gives CASSASSYEQYF.

The V and J genes are TRBV6-6 and TRBJ2-2; TRBD2 is a possible D gene (6 bases). The CDR3 has 14 amino acids. The germline V gene has CDR1 MNHNY and CDR2 SVGAGI (reference sequence). The V gene lost 5 bases and the J gene lost 4 bases, with 11 bases spanning the gap. The DNA for the CDR3 is TGTGCCAGCAGTGGGCAGGGAGGCACCGGGGAGCTGTTTTTT. Amino acid sequence: CASSGQGGTGELFF.

The chain is built from TRBV7-9 and TRBJ1-2, with 11 bases aligning to TRBD1. With V trimmed by 6 bases and J by 3 bases, 9 bases remained unmatched. There are 16 residues in the CDR3. Germline CDR1 and CDR2: SEHNR and FQNEAQ (reference sequence). CDR3 sequence reads: CASSSIGTGGHYGYTF. Written as DNA, the CDR3 is TGTGCCAGCAGTTCCATCGGGACAGGGGGTCACTATGGCTACACCTTC. The complete variable domain, with remaining parts taken from reference TRBV7-9 and TRBJ1-2, reads DTGVSQNPRHKITKRGQNVTFRCDPISEHNRLYWYRQTLGQGPEFLTYFQNEAQLEKSRLLSDRFSAERPKGSFSTLEIQRTEQGDSAMYLCASSSIGTGGHYGYTFGSGTRLTVV.

V and J are TRBV29-1 and TRBJ2-5, with D tentatively TRBD2 (7 bases). V was cut by 5 bases and J by 5 bases, with 21 bases left in between. This CDR3 has 15 residues. Looked up from germline, CDR1 is SQVTM and CDR2 is ANQGSEA. For the CDR3, the DNA is TGCAGCGTTAGTTCGGCGGGGGCCCCGGGGGAGACCCAGTACTTC. Encoded protein: CSVSSAGAPGETQYF.

The gene calls are TRBV5-5 and TRBJ1-5; no clear D. Trimming took 2 bases from V and 1 from J, leaving 10 bases between them. Germline V CDR1 and CDR2: SGHKS, YYEKEE (reference sequence). The CDR3 is made up of 15 amino acids. The CDR3 DNA reads as TGTGCCAGCAGCTTAGGAAGGGTGAGCAATCAGCCCCAGCATTTT. Translating gives CASSLGRVSNQPQHF.

The chain recombines TRBV18 with TRBJ1-5; TRBD1 aligns across 10 bases. V was pared by 5 bases and J by 0 bases, with 4 bases of the junction left unmatched. The CDR3 is 16 amino acids. Per germline, CDR1 KGHSH and CDR2 LQKENI. The CDR3 here is CASSSGQGVSNQPQHF. CDR3 nucleotides: TGTGCCAGCTCAAGTGGACAGGGGGTTAGCAATCAGCCCCAGCATTTT.

The chain is built from TRBV21-1 and TRBJ1-1; TRBD1, as called in the table, went unchecked against the DNA. TRBV21-1 is an annotated pseudogene. CDR3 length: 15 residues. CDR3 sequence reads: CASSPAGVRRTEAFF. In DNA, the CDR3 is TGTGCCAGCAGCCCCGCAGGGGTCAGGAGGACTGAAGCTTTCTTT.

This chain uses TRBV19 with TRBJ2-7; D is possibly TRBD1 (6 bases). V shed 2 bases and J shed 1 base, with 9 bases lying between them. In germline, CDR1 is LNHDA, CDR2 SQIVND (reference sequence). This CDR3 contains 14 residues. CDR3 coding DNA: TGTGCCAGTAGTATACCGGACAGATCCTACGAGCAGTACTTC. It encodes CASSIPDRSYEQYF.

J is TRBJ2-7 and V is TRBV6-5; 11 nucleotides match TRBD2. V dropped 5 bases and J dropped 3; count of bases not matched to a gene: 3. CDR3 length: 14 residues. Germline CDR1 reads MNHEY; CDR2 reads SVGAGI. CDR3 in amino acids: CASSPLAGGYEQYF. The CDR3 DNA reads as TGTGCCAGCAGTCCCCTAGCGGGAGGCTACGAGCAGTACTTC.

This clone was detected only once. The chain couples TRBV5-1 to TRBJ2-7, with TRBD1 identical over 11 bases. The V gene's germline CDR1 is SGHRS and CDR2 YFSETQ. This CDR3 is 14 amino acids long. The V and J ends lost 4 bases and 5 bases, in that order; junction bases with no gene match: 5. CDR3 sequence (DNA): TGCGCCAGCAGCCCGGACAGGGGGCTCGACGAGCAGTACTTC. This codes for CASSPDRGLDEQYF.

The chain employs TRBV18 and TRBJ2-5, with D perhaps TRBD1 (5 bases). Deletions cut 6 bases from V and 5 bases from J, with 10 bases between. Germline loops: CDR1 KGHSH, CDR2 LQKENI. This CDR3 is 12 amino acids long. CDR3 sequence (DNA): TGTGCCAGCTCGTATCAGGGCGAGACCCAGTACTTC. Translation gives CASSYQGETQYF.

This chain joins TRBV6-5 and TRBJ2-5; 7 bases line up with TRBD2. Germline values: CDR1 MNHEY, CDR2 SVGAGI. CDR3 length: 14 amino acids. The V gene end was trimmed by 4 bases and the J gene end by 2 bases; junction bases not matched to a gene: 4. The CDR3 region has the DNA TGTGCCAGCAGTTCCTCGGGGGGACAAGAGACCCAGTACTTC. This translates into CASSSSGGQETQYF.